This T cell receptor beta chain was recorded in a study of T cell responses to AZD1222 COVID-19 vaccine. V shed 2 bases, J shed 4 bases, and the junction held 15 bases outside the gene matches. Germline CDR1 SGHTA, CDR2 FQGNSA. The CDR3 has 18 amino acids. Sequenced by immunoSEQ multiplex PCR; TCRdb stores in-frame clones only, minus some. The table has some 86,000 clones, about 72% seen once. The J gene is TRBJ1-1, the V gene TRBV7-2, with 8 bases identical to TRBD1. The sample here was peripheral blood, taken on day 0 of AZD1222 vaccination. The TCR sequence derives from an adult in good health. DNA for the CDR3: TGTGCCAGCAGCTTACCAGAGACAGGGGTATTAGGGGGCACTGAAGCTTTCTTT. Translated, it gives CASSLPETGVLGGTEAFF.